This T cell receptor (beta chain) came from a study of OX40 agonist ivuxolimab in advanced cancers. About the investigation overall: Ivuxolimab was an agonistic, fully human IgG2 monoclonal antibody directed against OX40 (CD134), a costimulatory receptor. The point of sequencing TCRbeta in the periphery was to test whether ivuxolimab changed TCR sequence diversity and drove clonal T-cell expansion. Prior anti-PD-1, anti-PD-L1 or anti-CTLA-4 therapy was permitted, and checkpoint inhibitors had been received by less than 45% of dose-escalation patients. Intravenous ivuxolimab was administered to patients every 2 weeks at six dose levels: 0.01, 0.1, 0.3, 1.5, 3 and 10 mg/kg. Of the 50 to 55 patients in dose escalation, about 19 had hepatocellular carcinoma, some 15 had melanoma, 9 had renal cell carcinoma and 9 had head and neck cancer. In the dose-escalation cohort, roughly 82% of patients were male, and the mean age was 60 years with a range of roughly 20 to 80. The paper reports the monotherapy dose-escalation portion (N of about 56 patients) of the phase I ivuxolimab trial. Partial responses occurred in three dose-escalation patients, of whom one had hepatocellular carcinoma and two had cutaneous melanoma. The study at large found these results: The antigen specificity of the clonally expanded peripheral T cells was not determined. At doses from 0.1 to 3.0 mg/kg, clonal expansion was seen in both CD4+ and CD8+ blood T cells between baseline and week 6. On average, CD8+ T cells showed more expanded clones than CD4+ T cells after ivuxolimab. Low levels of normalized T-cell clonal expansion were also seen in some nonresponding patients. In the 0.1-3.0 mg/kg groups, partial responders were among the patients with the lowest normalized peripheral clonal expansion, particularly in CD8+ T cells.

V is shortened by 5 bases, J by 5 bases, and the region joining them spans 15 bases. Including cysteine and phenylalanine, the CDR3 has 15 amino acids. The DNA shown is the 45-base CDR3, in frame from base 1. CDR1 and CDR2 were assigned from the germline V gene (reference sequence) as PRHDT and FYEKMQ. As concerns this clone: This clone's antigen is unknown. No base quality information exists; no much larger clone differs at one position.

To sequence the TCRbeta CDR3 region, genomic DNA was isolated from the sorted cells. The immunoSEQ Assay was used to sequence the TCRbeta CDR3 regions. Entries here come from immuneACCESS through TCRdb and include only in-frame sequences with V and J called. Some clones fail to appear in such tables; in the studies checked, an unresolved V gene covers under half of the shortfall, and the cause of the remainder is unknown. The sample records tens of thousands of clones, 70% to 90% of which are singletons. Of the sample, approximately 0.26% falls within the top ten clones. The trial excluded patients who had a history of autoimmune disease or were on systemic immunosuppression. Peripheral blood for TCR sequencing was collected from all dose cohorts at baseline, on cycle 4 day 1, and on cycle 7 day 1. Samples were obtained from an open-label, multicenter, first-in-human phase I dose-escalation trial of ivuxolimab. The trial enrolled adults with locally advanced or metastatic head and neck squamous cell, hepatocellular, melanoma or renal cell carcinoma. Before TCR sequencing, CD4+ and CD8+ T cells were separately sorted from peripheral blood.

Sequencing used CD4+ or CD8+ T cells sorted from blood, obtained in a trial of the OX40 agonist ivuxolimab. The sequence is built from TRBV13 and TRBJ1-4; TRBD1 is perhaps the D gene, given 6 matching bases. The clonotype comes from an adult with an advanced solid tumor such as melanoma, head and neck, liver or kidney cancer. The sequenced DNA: TGTGCCAGCAGCCCCGGGACAATGGGAAATGAAAAACTGTTTTTT. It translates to CASSPGTMGNEKLFF.